This T cell receptor beta chain came from a study of blood T cell repertoires in COVID-19. This study enrolled people aged about 18 to 100 from under 25 US geographic areas. Using immunoSEQ multiplex PCR, the repertoire was profiled, and TCRdb retains in-frame clones only, with some absent. The sample lists about 500,000 clones, around 90% occurring once. Germline lookup yields CDR1 LNHNV and CDR2 YYDKDF (reference sequence). There are 14 residues in the CDR3. Trimming stripped 5 bases from V and 0 bases from J, with 7 bases between. The sample comprised PBMCs or T cells enriched from blood (not recorded which). This chain connects TRBV15 to TRBJ2-2; maybe TRBD1 (5 bases). This TCR was recovered from a woman between 18 and 29 years old who had recovered from COVID-19. CDR3 nucleotide sequence: TGTGCCACCAGCGACAGCGCGAACACCGGGGAGCTGTTTTTT. This codes for CATSDSANTGELFF.